The 9 T cell receptor beta chains presented below share a single source sample, sequenced in a study of blood T cell repertoires in COVID-19. Only in-frame clones appear in the TCRdb table, and some are missing; sequencing was by immunoSEQ multiplex PCR. The sample lists roughly 520,000 clones; 88% were seen once. Sequencing was done on a sample of PBMCs or T cells enriched from blood (not recorded which). The receptors derive from a woman between 35 and 50 years old who had recovered from COVID-19.

The gene calls are TRBV12-3 or TRBV12-4 and TRBJ1-1; D is ambiguous. The CDR3 sequence is 13 residues long. V shed 2 bases and J shed 1 base, with 5 bases lying between them. The CDR3 is CASSLSRNTEAFF. The CDR3 DNA is TGTGCCAGCAGTTTATCGAGGAACACTGAAGCTTTCTTT.

CDR3 nucleotides: TGTGCCAGCAGTCCACCCGCAGGGACTAGAGGGGCAGATACGCAGTATTTT. Encoded protein: CASSPPAGTRGADTQYF. The V call is TRBV27, the J call TRBJ2-3, with TRBD2 matching over 8 bases. The J segment lost 4 bases and the V segment lost 5 bases, leaving 14 bases of the junction unmatched. Germline V lookup: CDR1 MNHEY, CDR2 SMNVEV (reference sequence). This CDR3 comprises 17 residues.

This clone was seen only once. This chain uses TRBV10-1 with TRBJ2-5, with TRBD1 identical over 7 bases. Trimming at V came to 4 bases and at J to 2 bases, leaving 4 bases not matched to a gene. Germline-derived CDR1 and CDR2 are WNHNN and SYGVQD (reference sequence). The CDR3 spans 14 residues. Here the CDR3 DNA reads TGCGCCAGCAGTGCCCTCAGGGGGCAAGAGACCCAGTACTTC. This sequence encodes CASSALRGQETQYF.

This clone was observed a single time. This chain uses TRBV12-5 with TRBJ1-2; 7 nucleotides agree with TRBD1. The V segment lost 5 bases and the J segment 4 bases; nucleotides outside the gene matches: 1. The germline gives CDR1 LGHNT, CDR2 FRNRAP. This CDR3 has 12 amino acids. The CDR3 reads CASGEGAYGYTF. In DNA, the CDR3 is TGTGCTAGTGGTGAGGGGGCCTATGGCTACACCTTC. The full variable domain, in which reference TRBV12-5 and TRBJ1-2 provide the parts outside the CDR3, is DARVTQTPRHKVTEMGQEVTMRCQPILGHNTVFWYRQTMMQGLELLAYFRNRAPLDDSGMPKDRFSAEMPDATLATLKIQPSEPRDSAVYFCASGEGAYGYTFGSGTRLTVV.

The chain links TRBV29-1 to TRBJ2-7, with D perhaps matching TRBD1 (5 bases). V lost 4 bases and J lost 0, with 19 bases in between. Germline lookup yields CDR1 SQVTM and CDR2 ANQGSEA. There are 16 residues in the CDR3. CDR3 sequence: CSVGDLPGASSYEQYF. The CDR3 DNA follows: TGCAGCGTTGGAGATCTTCCTGGGGCTAGCTCCTACGAGCAGTACTTC.

The chain couples TRBV2 to TRBJ2-5; maybe TRBD1 (5 bases). From germline, CDR1 is SNHLY and CDR2 FYNNEI. V was shortened by 4 bases and J by 0 bases, with 12 bases between the two germline ends. There are 15 residues in the CDR3. As DNA, the CDR3 is TGTGCCAGCAGTGTAACTCAGGGTTACCAAGAGACCCAGTACTTC. Translation gives CASSVTQGYQETQYF. The entire variable domain, with the rest obtained from reference TRBV2 and TRBJ2-5, is as follows: EPEVTQTPSHQVTQMGQEVILRCVPISNHLYFYWYRQILGQKVEFLVSFYNNEISEKSEIFDDQFSVERPDGSNFTLKIRSTKLEDSAMYFCASSVTQGYQETQYFGPGTRLLVL.

The gene calls are TRBV3-1 (or the pseudogene TRBV3-2) and TRBJ1-3; D gene unclear. The germline gives CDR1 LGHDT, CDR2 YNNKEL (reference sequence). This CDR3 spans 15 amino acids. V lost 4 bases and J 9 bases, leaving 19 bases between the germline ends. This chain's CDR3 is CASSLYPTPGVTIYF. The CDR3 DNA follows: TGTGCCAGCAGCCTATACCCCACGCCCGGAGTCACCATATATTTT.

This clone was counted a single time. The chain combines TRBV4-3 with TRBJ2-7, with 9 bases fitting TRBD2. Germline V gene lookup returns CDR1 LGHNA and CDR2 YSLEER. This CDR3 has 17 residues. V lost 0 bases, J lost 2 bases, and 8 bases stayed unmatched. The CDR3 here is CASSQDSVAGATYEQYF. The CDR3 region has the DNA TGCGCCAGCAGCCAAGATTCAGTAGCGGGAGCCACCTACGAGCAGTACTTC.

The genes are TRBV10-3 and TRBJ1-1; D remains unclear. The germline CDR1 and CDR2 sequences are ENHRY and SYGVKD. The CDR3 is made up of 13 amino acids. The V end lost 10 bases, the J end lost 1 base, and 13 bases lay between the germline ends. The CDR3 DNA sequence: TGTGCCACCCAGCCACAGAAGAACACTGAAGCTTTCTTT. Translating gives CATQPQKNTEAFF.